This passage covers 21 T cell receptor beta chains from one sample sequenced in a study of OX40 agonist ivuxolimab in advanced cancers. Method: immunoSEQ multiplex PCR; TCRdb's copy keeps in-frame clones and lacks some. The sample contains approximately 49,000 clones, approximately 86% of which appear only once. Sample: CD4+ or CD8+ T cells sorted from blood, taken in a trial of the OX40 agonist ivuxolimab. Receptor source: an adult with an advanced solid tumor such as melanoma, head and neck, liver or kidney cancer.

The gene calls are TRBV7-2 and TRBJ2-3; D is possibly TRBD1 or TRBD2 (6 bases each). V lost 5 bases to trimming and J lost 1 base, with 16 bases between them. CDR1 and CDR2 (germline): SGHTA, FQGNSA. The CDR3 runs 16 residues. CDR3 residues: CASSAGHILGTDTQYF. The CDR3 nucleotides read TGTGCCAGCAGCGCGGGACACATACTAGGCACAGATACGCAGTATTTT.

This clone was observed a single time. The V gene is TRBV6-6, the J gene TRBJ2-1; 10 nucleotides align to TRBD1. In germline, CDR1 is MNHNY, CDR2 SVGAGI (reference sequence). There are 15 residues in the CDR3. The ends lost 2 bases at V and 8 bases at J; junction bases unmatched: 6. CDR3 DNA: TGTGCCAGCAGTTACCGGACAGGGGGATTTGATGAGCAGTTCTTC. Its protein is CASSYRTGGFDEQFF.

CDR3 nucleotides: TGCGCCAGCAGCCAAGGGGGTTCTAGCACAGATACGCAGTATTTT. Protein product: CASSQGGSSTDTQYF. V is TRBV4-3 and J is TRBJ2-3; the D is unclear. The V and J ends lost 1 base and 0 bases respectively, with 8 bases between them. The CDR3 is 15 amino acids. The V gene's germline CDR1 is LGHNA and CDR2 YSLEER.

V is TRBV28 and J is TRBJ2-5, with D unclear. TRBJ2-7 explains the end of the DNA better; the J call may be wrong. The CDR3 has 13 residues. Germline V gene lookup returns CDR1 MDHEN and CDR2 SYDVKM. CDR3 coding DNA: TGTGCCAGCAGTTTCCCCAGTACCGGCGAGCAGTACTTC. Translated, it gives CASSFPSTGEQYF.

The chain is built from TRBV11-2 and TRBJ2-7; 12 bases are shared with TRBD2. The CDR3 spans 15 residues. Trimming cost V 5 bases and J 3 bases; bases outside gene matches: 5. CDR1 is SGHAT, CDR2 FQNNGV, per germline. The CDR3 nucleotides read TGTGCCAGCAGCCGCCTGACTAGCGGGGGCTACGAGCAGTACTTC. Translation gives CASSRLTSGGYEQYF.

CDR3 coding DNA: TGTGCCAGCAGGGACAGCAATCAGCCCCAGCATTTT. Translating gives CASRDSNQPQHF. The chain recombines TRBV6-1 with TRBJ1-5, with no clear D. This CDR3 has 12 residues. V was shortened by 6 bases and J by 1 base, with 4 bases between the two germline ends. Per the germline V gene, CDR1 is MNHNS and CDR2 is SASEGT.

Remarks on this clone: The same CDR3 also results from other DNA sequences found in this sample. The chain carries TRBV2 and TRBJ1-5, with a weak D call TRBD1 (5 bases). This CDR3 has 14 residues. The V end lost 4 bases, the J end lost 6 bases, and 13 bases lay between the germline ends. The germline V gene encodes CDR1 SNHLY and CDR2 FYNNEI. CDR3 sequence: CASSGSRGSQPQHF. DNA for the CDR3: TGTGCCAGCAGTGGGTCCCGGGGGAGTCAGCCCCAGCATTTT.

The rearrangement joins TRBV19 to TRBJ1-3; no clear D gene. This CDR3 region has 15 residues. The V gene lost 5 bases and the J gene lost 0 bases, with 11 bases spanning the gap. Looked up from germline, CDR1 is LNHDA and CDR2 is SQIVND (reference sequence). The CDR3 loop is CASSPDRSSGNTIYF. The CDR3 nucleotides read TGTGCCAGTAGTCCGGACCGGAGCTCTGGAAACACCATATATTTT.

The rearrangement links TRBV10-1 to TRBJ1-3; TRBD1 might be the D (5 bases). The germline CDR1 and CDR2 sequences are WNHNN and SYGVQD (reference sequence). The CDR3 sequence is 13 residues long. Trimming removed 4 bases at V and 3 bases at J, with 7 bases between. The CDR3 here is CASSGQLGNTIYF. CDR3 DNA sequence: TGCGCCAGCAGTGGACAGCTTGGAAACACCATATATTTT.

This clone was seen more than once but under ten times. V is TRBV9 and J is TRBJ1-3; 8 bases agree with TRBD1. V gave up 1 base and J gave up 4 bases; unmatched junction bases: 1. This CDR3 contains 14 residues. Germline assignment: CDR1 SGDLS and CDR2 YYNGEE. The CDR3 region is CASSVQGAGNTIYF. Written as DNA, the CDR3 is TGTGCCAGCAGCGTACAGGGGGCGGGAAACACCATATATTTT. Based on the CDR3 plus reference TRBV9 and TRBJ1-3, the full variable domain is DSGVTQTPKHLITATGQRVTLRCSPRSGDLSVYWYQQSLDQGLQFLIQYYNGEERAKGNILERFSAQQFPDLHSELNLSSLELGDSALYFCASSVQGAGNTIYFGEGSWLTVV.

The chain links TRBV19 to TRBJ1-1; unclear D gene. This CDR3 region has 12 residues. Germline V gene sequence: CDR1 LNHDA, CDR2 SQIVND (reference sequence). The V and J ends lost 10 bases and 0 bases respectively, with 9 bases between them. The CDR3: CATRGMNTEAFF. The DNA for the CDR3 is TGTGCCACCCGAGGAATGAACACTGAAGCTTTCTTT.

The chain recombines TRBV30 with TRBJ2-7; 7 positions match TRBD2. Losses at the gene ends were 4 bases for V and 4 bases for J; bases not matched to a gene: 4. Germline CDR1 reads GTSNPN; CDR2 reads SVGIG (reference sequence). The CDR3 loop spans 12 amino acids. The CDR3 here is CAWTDGRYEQYF. CDR3 sequence (DNA): TGTGCCTGGACCGACGGGAGGTACGAGCAGTACTTC. Full variable domain (rest looked up from reference TRBV30 and TRBJ2-7): SQTIHQWPATLVQPVGSPLSLECTVEGTSNPNLYWYRQAAGRGLQLLFYSVGIGQISSEVPQNLSASRPQDRQFILSSKKLLLSDSGFYLCAWTDGRYEQYFGPGTRLTVT.

There are a few counts of this clone. This rearrangement joins TRBV11-3 to TRBJ2-7, with TRBD2 identical over 9 bases. In germline, CDR1 is SGHNT, CDR2 YENEEA. CDR3 length equals 15 residues. The junction had 7 bases not matched to a gene; V was cut back by 0 bases and J by 7 bases. The DNA for the CDR3 is TGTGCCAGCAGCTTAGATGGCCTAGCGGGGCGGGAGCAGTACTTC. This translates into CASSLDGLAGREQYF.

CDR3 nucleotides: TGCGCCAGCAGCGTGGGACAGCAGAGCACTGAAGCTTTCTTT. Translated, it gives CASSVGQQSTEAFF. The chain recombines TRBV5-1 with TRBJ1-1, with TRBD1 identical over 7 bases. In germline, CDR1 is SGHRS, CDR2 YFSETQ. This CDR3 region has 14 residues. The J segment lost 4 bases and the V segment lost 4 bases, leaving 7 bases of the junction unmatched. Full variable domain (outside the CDR3, taken from reference TRBV5-1 and TRBJ1-1): KAGVTQTPRYLIKTRGQQVTLSCSPISGHRSVSWYQQTPGQGLQFLFEYFSETQRNKGNFPGRFSGRQFSNSRSEMNVSTLELGDSALYLCASSVGQQSTEAFFGQGTRLTVV.

The chain couples TRBV7-3 to TRBJ2-2; TRBD2 might be the D (6 bases). V lost 4 bases, J lost 2 bases, and 17 bases lay in between. CDR3 length equals 17 residues. The germline V gene has CDR1 SGHTA and CDR2 FQGTGA. The CDR3 DNA reads TGTGCCAGCAGCTCGCAATCCGGGACTTTAAACACCGGGGAGCTGTTTTTT. As protein: CASSSQSGTLNTGELFF. The full variable domain, in which reference TRBV7-3 and TRBJ2-2 provide the parts outside the CDR3, is GAGVSQTPSNKVTEKGKYVELRCDPISGHTALYWYRQSLGQGPEFLIYFQGTGAADDSGLPNDRFFAVRPEGSVSTLKIQRTERGDSAVYLCASSSQSGTLNTGELFFGEGSRLTVL.

The chain links TRBV9 to TRBJ2-3; D possibly uses TRBD1 or TRBD2 (5 bases each). The CDR3 length is 16 residues. Trimming stripped 2 bases from V and 6 bases from J, with 19 bases between. The germline CDR1 and CDR2 sequences are SGDLS and YYNGEE. Written as DNA, the CDR3 is TGTGCCAGCAGCGTGCTGAGGGACCCTTTGGGGGATACGCAGTATTTT. It codes for CASSVLRDPLGDTQYF.

The V gene is TRBV5-1, the J gene TRBJ1-6; D might be TRBD1 (5 bases). V was pared by 0 bases and J by 7 bases, with 8 bases between. Germline CDR1 is SGHRS and CDR2 is YFSETQ. The CDR3 contains 14 residues. Here the CDR3 reads CASSLAGPNSPLHF. CDR3 nucleotides: TGCGCCAGCAGCTTGGCGGGACCGAATTCACCCCTCCACTTT.

This sequence joins TRBV6-5 and TRBJ2-1; 7 bases are a match to TRBD2. J gave up 2 bases and V 2 bases, and 6 bases lay outside the gene matches. The CDR3 sequence is 16 residues long. CDR1 and CDR2 (germline): MNHEY, SVGAGI. The CDR3 loop reads CASSYRPGGTYNEQFF. CDR3 DNA: TGTGCCAGCAGTTACAGGCCGGGAGGCACCTACAATGAGCAGTTCTTC.

The chain joins TRBV13 to TRBJ2-1; 8 bases match TRBD2. The CDR3 loop spans 18 amino acids. Germline V lookup: CDR1 PRHDT, CDR2 FYEKMQ (reference sequence). With 1 base clipped from V and 8 bases from J, the junction kept 16 bases outside the gene matches. CDR3: CASSLASGGAGVRDEQFF. The CDR3 DNA is TGTGCCAGCAGCTTAGCTTCGGGTGGAGCGGGGGTGAGAGATGAGCAGTTCTTC.

This rearrangement joins TRBV11-3 to TRBJ1-1; the D gene is possibly TRBD1 (5 bases). The germline V gene encodes CDR1 SGHNT and CDR2 YENEEA. Trimming took off 4 bases at V and 11 bases at J, with 17 bases between the two ends. This CDR3 is 13 amino acids long. The CDR3 nucleotides read TGTGCCAGCAGCTCCCGGTGGGGGGATATTGCTTTCTTT. This codes for CASSSRWGDIAFF.

The chain employs TRBV7-2 and TRBJ1-3; D call uncertain. Germline V gene lookup returns CDR1 SGHTA and CDR2 FQGNSA. The germline V and J ends were trimmed by 5 bases and 0 bases, with 5 bases remaining between them. CDR3 length: 13 residues. Here the CDR3 DNA reads TGTGCCAGCAGCACCAACTCTGGAAACACCATATATTTT. Translated, it gives CASSTNSGNTIYF. Complete variable domain (other parts from reference TRBV7-2 and TRBJ1-3): GAGVSQSPSNKVTEKGKDVELRCDPISGHTALYWYRQSLGQGLEFLIYFQGNSAPDKSGLPSDRFSAERTGGSVSTLTIQRTQQEDSAVYLCASSTNSGNTIYFGEGSWLTVV.